The 19 T cell receptor beta chains below come from one sample, sequenced in a study of cytomegalovirus exposure and HLA in healthy donors. This table comes from immunoSEQ multiplex PCR, and its TCRdb copy is limited to in-frame clones, with some not included. The sample yields hundreds of thousands of clones, roughly 88% seen once. The sequencing input was PBMCs. All receptors come from a woman aged 18-35 years in good health and CMV-seronegative.

This chain connects TRBV27 to TRBJ2-7; tentatively, D is TRBD2 (5 bases). Trimming left V 5 bases short and J 4 bases short, with 15 bases between. Germline V gene data show CDR1 as MNHEY and CDR2 as SMNVEV (reference sequence). The CDR3 length is 14 residues. The CDR3, as DNA: TGTGCCAGCAGTCTGACAATATCGGGATACGAGCAGTACTTC. This sequence encodes CASSLTISGYEQYF.

The V gene is TRBV2, the J gene TRBJ2-3; 11 bases fit TRBD2. J gave up 2 bases and V 8 bases, and 6 bases lay outside the gene matches. The CDR3 is 15 residues long. The germline V gene encodes CDR1 SNHLY and CDR2 FYNNEI. The CDR3 DNA reads TGTGCCAGCCAGAAGGGACTAGCGGTCACAGATACGCAGTATTTT. The encoded protein is CASQKGLAVTDTQYF. Full variable domain (remainder filled in from reference TRBV2 and TRBJ2-3): EPEVTQTPSHQVTQMGQEVILRCVPISNHLYFYWYRQILGQKVEFLVSFYNNEISEKSEIFDDQFSVERPDGSNFTLKIRSTKLEDSAMYFCASQKGLAVTDTQYFGPGTRLTVL.

Concerning this clone: At the DNA level, this CDR3 is encoded by other sequences in the same sample as well. The rearrangement joins TRBV6-6 to TRBJ1-2; TRBD1 agrees at 9 bases. This CDR3 has 14 residues. The J segment lost 4 bases and the V segment lost 0 bases, leaving 0 bases of the junction unmatched. Germline loops: CDR1 MNHNY, CDR2 SVGAGI (reference sequence). The CDR3 coding sequence is TGTGCCAGCAGTTACTCGACAGGGGGCTATGGCTACACCTTC. It is translated as CASSYSTGGYGYTF.

The J gene is TRBJ1-3, the V gene TRBV9, with D tentatively TRBD1 (5 bases). From germline, CDR1 is SGDLS and CDR2 YYNGEE. The CDR3 totals 14 residues. Deletions cut 3 bases from V and 4 bases from J, with 11 bases between. The CDR3 DNA follows: TGTGCCAGCAGCGATCAGGGATCAGGAAACACCATATATTTT. Its translation: CASSDQGSGNTIYF.

The table lists this clone with a count of one. The chain recombines TRBV29-1 with TRBJ2-1; a possible D gene is TRBD1 (6 bases). V lost 1 base and J lost 0, with 13 bases in between. Germline V gene data show CDR1 as SQVTM and CDR2 as ANQGSEA. The CDR3 sequence is 16 residues long. CDR3 sequence: CSVEGYRVTSYNEQFF. CDR3 bases: TGCAGCGTTGAAGGATACAGGGTGACCTCCTACAATGAGCAGTTCTTC.

The V and J genes are TRBV7-6 and TRBJ1-2; tentative D call: TRBD1 (6 bases). Germline V lookup: CDR1 SGHVS, CDR2 FNYEAQ. V was clipped by 5 bases and J by 8 bases, with 27 bases between them. The CDR3 covers 17 residues. The CDR3 coding sequence is TGTGCCAGCAGCGGTAAATTACAGGGTCCCCTCGTTCGGGGCTACACCTTC. Protein product: CASSGKLQGPLVRGYTF. Complete variable domain (other parts from reference TRBV7-6 and TRBJ1-2): GAGVSQSPRYKVTKRGQDVALRCDPISGHVSLYWYRQALGQGPEFLTYFNYEAQQDKSGLPNDRFSAERPEGSISTLTIQRTEQRDSAMYRCASSGKLQGPLVRGYTFGSGTRLTVV.

This sequence joins TRBV2 and TRBJ2-7; 12 nucleotides agree with TRBD2. Trimming removed 4 bases from V and 5 bases from J; junction bases left unmatched: 9. CDR3 size: 16 residues. Germline V gene data show CDR1 as SNHLY and CDR2 as FYNNEI. Here the CDR3 reads CASSVLAGGLNDEQYF. For the CDR3, the DNA is TGTGCCAGCAGTGTTCTAGCGGGAGGGCTTAACGACGAGCAGTACTTC. The whole variable domain, remainder taken from reference TRBV2 and TRBJ2-7, is EPEVTQTPSHQVTQMGQEVILRCVPISNHLYFYWYRQILGQKVEFLVSFYNNEISEKSEIFDDQFSVERPDGSNFTLKIRSTKLEDSAMYFCASSVLAGGLNDEQYFGPGTRLTVT.

Remarks on this clone: At the DNA level, this CDR3 is encoded by other sequences in the same sample as well. This chain uses TRBV11-2 with TRBJ2-1; D ambiguous. Per germline, CDR1 SGHAT and CDR2 FQNNGV. CDR3 size: 11 residues. Trimming took 2 bases from V and 6 from J, leaving 2 bases between them. The CDR3 here is CASSLLNEQFF. CDR3 DNA: TGTGCCAGCAGCTTACTCAATGAGCAGTTCTTC. The whole variable domain, filled in from reference TRBV11-2 and TRBJ2-1, reads EAGVAQSPRYKIIEKRQSVAFWCNPISGHATLYWYQQILGQGPKLLIQFQNNGVVDDSQLPKDRFSAERLKGVDSTLKIQPAKLEDSAVYLCASSLLNEQFFGPGTRLTVL.

This clone came up a few times. The chain recombines TRBV10-1 with TRBJ2-7; D might be TRBD1 (5 bases). This CDR3 contains 12 residues. V lost 8 bases and J lost 9, with 17 bases in between. Germline V lookup: CDR1 WNHNN, CDR2 SYGVQD (reference sequence). CDR3 residues: CASGQGRRGQYF. Written as DNA, the CDR3 is TGCGCCAGCGGACAAGGACGCCGCGGGCAGTACTTC.

The rearrangement joins TRBV7-9 to TRBJ1-1; D gene ambiguous. CDR1 and CDR2 from the germline V gene are SEHNR and FQNEAQ (reference sequence). The CDR3 has 15 residues. Trimming cost V 6 bases and J 1 base, with 15 bases left between them. The CDR3 coding sequence is TGTGCCAGCAGAACCGATGTCGGTGAGAACACTGAAGCTTTCTTT. It encodes CASRTDVGENTEAFF. The whole variable domain, remainder taken from reference TRBV7-9 and TRBJ1-1, is DTGVSQNPRHKITKRGQNVTFRCDPISEHNRLYWYRQTLGQGPEFLTYFQNEAQLEKSRLLSDRFSAERPKGSFSTLEIQRTEQGDSAMYLCASRTDVGENTEAFFGQGTRLTVV.

This clone was seen once. The chain is built from TRBV6-5 and TRBJ2-2, with TRBD1 matching over 7 bases. Germline values: CDR1 MNHEY, CDR2 SVGAGI. J was trimmed by 0 bases and V by 8 bases; bases with no gene match: 6. The CDR3 has 15 amino acids. CDR3 coding DNA: TGTGCCAGCCGCCGGGACAGCGCGAACACCGGGGAGCTGTTTTTT. The encoded protein is CASRRDSANTGELFF.

This sequence joins TRBV5-4 and TRBJ1-3; D might be TRBD1 (5 bases). The CDR3 totals 16 residues. Germline-derived CDR1 and CDR2 are SGHNT and YYREEE (reference sequence). V lost 0 bases and J lost 0, with 10 bases in between. The CDR3 DNA follows: TGTGCCAGCAGCTTGGGGCGGCAGGGCTCTGGAAACACCATATATTTT. This sequence encodes CASSLGRQGSGNTIYF.

This clone was recorded a few times. The V and J genes are TRBV29-1 and TRBJ1-1; TRBD1 is a possible D gene (6 bases). The CDR3 length is 15 residues. Trimming stripped 0 bases from V and 0 bases from J, with 11 bases between. From germline, CDR1 is SQVTM and CDR2 ANQGSEA. CDR3 sequence: CSVEDGQILNTEAFF. For the CDR3, the DNA is TGCAGCGTTGAAGATGGACAGATCCTGAACACTGAAGCTTTCTTT.

The V call is TRBV9, the J call TRBJ1-1; D unresolved. Trimming left V 3 bases short and J 0 bases short, with 18 bases between. Germline V gene sequence: CDR1 SGDLS, CDR2 YYNGEE. This CDR3 contains 17 residues. CDR3 region: CASSAAEGGPMNTEAFF. The CDR3 coding sequence is TGTGCCAGCAGCGCGGCCGAGGGAGGGCCCATGAACACTGAAGCTTTCTTT.

The chain carries TRBV19 and TRBJ2-3; 7 bases align to TRBD2. This CDR3 is built from 15 residues. With 3 bases clipped from V and 3 bases from J, the junction kept 6 bases outside the gene matches. Germline loops: CDR1 LNHDA, CDR2 SQIVND (reference sequence). DNA of the CDR3: TGTGCCAGTAGTATCCAAGCGGGGCGGACAGATACGCAGTATTTT. It yields the protein CASSIQAGRTDTQYF.

This clone came up once. The rearrangement joins TRBV5-4 to TRBJ1-1, with 8 bases lining up with TRBD1. The germline CDR1 and CDR2 sequences are SGHNT and YYREEE (reference sequence). The ends lost 7 bases at V and 1 base at J; junction bases unmatched: 9. The CDR3 runs 15 residues. The CDR3 sequence: CASRGWGTGNTEAFF. The CDR3 bases are TGTGCCAGCCGCGGTTGGGGGACAGGGAACACTGAAGCTTTCTTT. Full variable domain (rest looked up from reference TRBV5-4 and TRBJ1-1): ETGVTQSPTHLIKTRGQQVTLRCSSQSGHNTVSWYQQALGQGPQFIFQYYREEENGRGNFPPRFSGLQFPNYSSELNVNALELDDSALYLCASRGWGTGNTEAFFGQGTRLTVV.

The CDR3 DNA is TGTGCCAGCAGCTTAGCCTCCGCGGGGCCTAACACTGAAGCTTTCTTT. Amino acid sequence: CASSLASAGPNTEAFF. The chain joins TRBV7-6 to TRBJ1-1, with D perhaps matching TRBD1 (5 bases). The CDR3 has 16 amino acids. V was trimmed by 0 bases and J by 2 bases, leaving 13 bases between them. Germline V gene data show CDR1 as SGHVS and CDR2 as FNYEAQ.

The chain uses TRBV25-1 and TRBJ1-3; 7 bases map to TRBD1. The CDR3 contains 14 residues. V shed 9 bases, J shed 4 bases, and the junction held 9 bases outside the gene matches. Germline CDR1 and CDR2: MGHDK and SYGVNS. CDR3 sequence reads: CASLCWDSGNTIYF. CDR3 coding DNA: TGTGCCAGTCTCTGCTGGGACAGCGGAAACACCATATATTTT.

The rearrangement uses TRBV28 and TRBJ1-1; a weak D match, TRBD1 (5 bases). Germline lookup yields CDR1 MDHEN and CDR2 SYDVKM. Trimming pared 1 base from V and 11 bases from J, leaving 14 bases between. The CDR3 extends over 13 amino acids. The CDR3 coding sequence is TGTGCCAGCAGTTTATTTGGCAGGGTTAGGGCTTTCTTT. Its protein is CASSLFGRVRAFF. The whole variable domain, remainder taken from reference TRBV28 and TRBJ1-1, is DVKVTQSSRYLVKRTGEKVFLECVQDMDHENMFWYRQDPGLGLRLIYFSYDVKMKEKGDIPEGYSVSREKKERFSLILESASTNQTSMYLCASSLFGRVRAFFGQGTRLTVV.